This T cell receptor beta chain was identified in a study of OX40 agonist ivuxolimab in advanced cancers. Concerning the study at large: Ivuxolimab was a fully human IgG2 agonistic monoclonal antibody targeting the costimulatory receptor OX40 (CD134). In the dose-escalation cohort, 70% to 85% of patients were male, and the mean age was around 60 years, with a range of about 23 to 85. Peripheral TCRbeta sequencing aimed to test whether ivuxolimab altered TCR sequence diversity and caused clonal T-cell expansion. Patients were allowed to have had prior anti-PD-1, anti-PD-L1 or anti-CTLA-4 therapy, and 40% of the dose-escalation patients had been treated with checkpoint inhibitors. Intravenous ivuxolimab was administered to patients every 2 weeks at six dose levels: 0.01, 0.1, 0.3, 1.5, 3 and 10 mg/kg. The paper describes the monotherapy dose-escalation part (N of about 52 patients) of the phase I trial of ivuxolimab. Three dose-escalation patients achieved partial responses, one with hepatocellular carcinoma and two with cutaneous melanoma. Of the roughly 54 dose-escalation patients, hepatocellular carcinoma was present in around 20, melanoma in some 15, renal cell carcinoma in 9 and head and neck cancer in 9. The research as a whole found: After ivuxolimab, expanded clones were on average more numerous among CD8+ T cells than among CD4+ T cells. In the 0.1-3.0 mg/kg groups, partial responders were among the patients with the lowest normalized peripheral clonal expansion, particularly in CD8+ T cells. Low levels of normalized T-cell clonal expansion were also seen in some patients who did not respond. Clonal expansion of both CD4+ and CD8+ blood T cells was observed from baseline to week 6 at doses 0.1 to 3.0 mg/kg. Antigen specificity was not determined for the clonally expanded peripheral T cells.

To note about this clone: Its antigen remains undetermined. Base-call qualities are not available, and no considerably larger clone is one nucleotide away.

The trial excluded patients who had a history of autoimmune disease or were on systemic immunosuppression. Peripheral blood for TCR sequencing was drawn from every dose cohort at baseline, at cycle 4 day 1 and at cycle 7 day 1. Samples came from an open-label, multicenter, first-in-human phase I dose-escalation trial of ivuxolimab. Adults with locally advanced or metastatic head and neck squamous cell, hepatocellular, melanoma or renal cell carcinoma were enrolled in the trial. Before TCR sequencing, CD4+ and CD8+ T cells were separately sorted from peripheral blood. For sequencing of the TCRbeta CDR3 region, genomic DNA was extracted from the sorted cells. TCRbeta CDR3 regions were sequenced using the immunoSEQ Assay. The source is immuneACCESS, and TCRdb retained only in-frame sequences with V and J called. Part of the clones is not carried over; for the studies checked, unresolved V genes explain less than half of this, and the remainder is unexplained. The sample data list under 55,000 clones, and roughly 82% of these were observed just once. Roughly 2.2% of the sample rests with the top ten.

The germline V gene encodes CDR1 SGHDT and CDR2 YYEEEE. The CDR3 numbers 14 residues from cysteine through phenylalanine. The only DNA kept is the CDR3, 42 bases in frame from the first base. Relative to germline, V is 1 base shorter and J is 3 bases shorter, with 11 bases between their ends. This TCR was sampled from an adult with an advanced solid tumor such as melanoma, head and neck, liver or kidney cancer. Recombination connected TRBV5-6 to TRBJ2-7; the D segment cannot be called with confidence. Sequences were derived from CD4+ or CD8+ T cells sorted from blood, sampled in a trial of the OX40 agonist ivuxolimab. CDR3 reads: CASSLQGRDYEQYF. Read as DNA, the sequence is TGTGCCAGCAGCTTGCAAGGTAGGGACTACGAGCAGTACTTC.